This record concerns one T cell receptor beta chain sequence. Its antigen is unidentified. The data are from a study of cytomegalovirus exposure and HLA in healthy donors. Use of 60 Vbeta and 13 Jbeta primers characterized the PCR. This table comes from immunoSEQ multiplex PCR, and its TCRdb copy is limited to in-frame clones, with some not included. The data contain about 130,000 clones, approximately 82% of them seen just once; the ten biggest clones take up approximately 2.5%. This CDR3 region has 11 residues. In germline, CDR1 is SGHDT, CDR2 YYEEEE. Trimming pared 2 bases from V and 6 bases from J, leaving 6 bases between. Study-wide results and limits: Testing in vitro showed a few CMV-associated chains specific for CMV antigens. According to an earlier analysis, most TCR beta V segments yielded productive rearrangements about 90% or about 30% of the time.

V and J are TRBV5-6 and TRBJ2-7, with D uncertain. The source of this sequence is a man aged 50 or older in good health and CMV-seronegative. Sequenced: PBMCs. The CDR3 sequence: CASSFAGEQYF. The CDR3 DNA is TGTGCCAGCAGCTTCGCAGGCGAGCAGTACTTC.